This entry lists 23 T cell receptor beta chains sequenced from one sample in a study of T-cell reconstitution after alpha-beta-depleted transplantation in children. A library of TCRbeta sequences, prepared with unique molecular identifiers, was generated. TCRdb re-called the PCR reads with MiXCR, one entry per CDR3 protein. The sample yields some 840,000 distinct CDR3 sequences, roughly 15% seen once. The material was PBMCs, mostly from graft donor cells, obtained 360 days after TCRalphabeta/CD19-depleted stem cell transplant. Source of these receptors: a male patient between 5 and 17 years old who had a stem cell transplant for acute lymphoblastic leukemia, so the T cells may come from the graft donor.

V and J are TRBV2 and TRBJ2-2; no reliable D call. V lost 2 bases and J 6 bases, leaving 10 bases between the germline ends. This CDR3 contains 14 residues. Germline-derived CDR1 and CDR2 are SNHLY and FYNNEI. The CDR3 nucleotides are TGTGCCAGCAGTGAAACGGATGGACCCGGGGAGCTGTTTTTT. It codes for CASSETDGPGELFF.

The chain links TRBV5-1 to TRBJ2-7; the D gene is possibly TRBD2 (6 bases). V was pared by 5 bases and J by 4 bases, with 19 bases between. Germline CDR1 reads SGHRS; CDR2 reads YFSETQ. The CDR3 has 15 amino acids. CDR3 sequence (DNA): TGCGCCAGCAGTCGTGAGCGGAGGGGAAGTTACGAGCAGTACTTC. This encodes CASSRERRGSYEQYF.

This clonotype was picked up many times. The chain has TRBV29-1 and TRBJ2-1; 10 bases are shared with TRBD1. The germline V gene has CDR1 SQVTM and CDR2 ANQGSEA. The CDR3 length is 14 residues. The V gene end was trimmed by 6 bases and the J gene end by 7 bases; junction bases not matched to a gene: 9. The CDR3 is CSVGDRGVSNEQFF. The CDR3 DNA reads as TGCAGCGTCGGGGACAGGGGAGTAAGTAATGAGCAGTTCTTC.

The chain carries TRBV24-1 and TRBJ2-1, with 13 bases matching TRBD2. CDR3 length: 14 residues. From germline, CDR1 is KGHDR and CDR2 SFDVKD. With 8 bases clipped from V and 12 bases from J, the junction kept 9 bases outside the gene matches. In nucleotides, the CDR3 is TGTGCCACCAACACCGGACTAGCGGGAGTCAGGCAGTTCTTC. Amino acids: CATNTGLAGVRQFF.

This chain uses TRBV11-2 with TRBJ1-2, with D hard to call. Trimming removed 9 bases from V and 2 bases from J, with 22 bases in between. The CDR3 has 16 residues. CDR1 is SGHAT, CDR2 FQNNGV, per germline. The CDR3 reads CARVKERTLINYGYTF. The DNA for the CDR3 is TGTGCCAGGGTAAAAGAGAGGACCCTAATCAACTATGGCTACACCTTC.

This clonotype was observed a few times. The chain uses TRBV6-6 and TRBJ2-7; 8 nucleotides align to TRBD2. The CDR3 is 13 amino acids. The germline CDR1 and CDR2 sequences are MNHNY and SVGAGI (reference sequence). The V and J ends lost 6 bases and 5 bases, in that order; junction bases with no gene match: 6. The CDR3 is CASRSGREDEQYF. DNA of the CDR3: TGTGCCAGCAGGAGCGGGAGAGAAGACGAGCAGTACTTC.

The chain uses TRBV5-1 and TRBJ2-5; D remains ambiguous. Trimming cost V 0 bases and J 5 bases, with 11 bases left between them. Germline lookup yields CDR1 SGHRS and CDR2 YFSETQ. The CDR3 contains 14 residues. DNA of the CDR3: TGCGCCAGCAGCTTGGGTGGACCCGCGGAGACCCAGTACTTC. Protein sequence: CASSLGGPAETQYF.

The genes are TRBV27 and TRBJ2-7; D uncertain. Germline V gene lookup returns CDR1 MNHEY and CDR2 SMNVEV (reference sequence). The CDR3 has 14 amino acids. Trimming removed 6 bases at V and 0 bases at J, with 12 bases between. CDR3 coding DNA: TGTGCCAGCAGCCTTAGCCAAACCTCCTACGAGCAGTACTTC. It translates to CASSLSQTSYEQYF.

This clonotype was recorded a few times. This chain uses TRBV5-1 with TRBJ1-1; unclear D gene. Trimming left V 0 bases short and J 0 bases short, with 12 bases between. Germline V gene sequence: CDR1 SGHRS, CDR2 YFSETQ. CDR3 length equals 16 residues. The chain's CDR3 is CASSLASGPMNTEAFF. The CDR3 DNA is TGCGCCAGCAGCTTGGCCTCGGGCCCTATGAACACTGAAGCTTTCTTT.

The J gene is TRBJ2-1, the V gene TRBV9; D may be TRBD1 (7 bases). The CDR3 loop spans 17 amino acids. The germline V gene has CDR1 SGDLS and CDR2 YYNGEE. With 4 bases removed from V and 7 bases from J, the gap between germline ends came to 24 bases. This CDR3 is CASSPVLWPPGGNEQFF. CDR3 DNA sequence: TGTGCCAGCAGCCCGGTCTTATGGCCCCCAGGGGGGAATGAGCAGTTCTTC.

This clonotype appeared a few times. The genes are TRBV10-3 and TRBJ2-1, with 10 bases identical to TRBD2. Germline loops: CDR1 ENHRY, CDR2 SYGVKD. The ends lost 2 bases at V and 6 bases at J; junction bases unmatched: 13. The CDR3 has 18 residues. The CDR3, as DNA: TGTGCCATCAGTGAGGTCGGGCTAGCGGGAGAACTGGCCAATGAGCAGTTCTTC. Translation: CAISEVGLAGELANEQFF.

This clonotype was observed many times. The genes are TRBV24-1 and TRBJ2-2, with 8 bases identical to TRBD2. This CDR3 spans 16 amino acids. CDR1 KGHDR and CDR2 SFDVKD come from the germline V gene. Unmatched junction bases numbered 7, after V lost 3 bases and J lost 5 bases. CDR3 sequence: CATSDRGREVTGELFF. The DNA for the CDR3 is TGTGCCACCAGTGATCGGGGGCGGGAGGTGACCGGGGAGCTGTTTTTT.

This clonotype was found many times. The chain carries TRBV5-1 and TRBJ2-3; 7 nucleotides line up with TRBD1. Looked up from germline, CDR1 is SGHRS and CDR2 is YFSETQ. V gave up 1 base and J gave up 4 bases; unmatched junction bases: 3. The CDR3 is 14 amino acids. CDR3 sequence reads: CASSLYRGADTQYF. Written as DNA, the CDR3 is TGCGCCAGCAGCTTGTACAGGGGTGCAGATACGCAGTATTTT.

The gene calls are TRBV20-1 and TRBJ1-4; tentatively, D is TRBD1 (6 bases). The germline V gene encodes CDR1 DFQATT and CDR2 SNEGSKA (reference sequence). CDR3 length equals 14 residues. V was shortened by 6 bases and J by 8 bases, with 19 bases between the two germline ends. The CDR3 region has the DNA TGCAGTGCCATAAGGGACAAAGGGGAAGAAAAACTGTTTTTT. It encodes CSAIRDKGEEKLFF.

The chain recombines TRBV7-6 with TRBJ2-3; a weak D match, TRBD2 (5 bases). V was clipped by 0 bases and J by 7 bases, with 23 bases between them. The CDR3 is made up of 18 amino acids. CDR1 is SGHVS and CDR2 is FNYEAQ in the germline V gene. The CDR3 loop is CASSLAVGVASAYNTQYF. CDR3 bases: TGTGCCAGCAGCTTAGCGGTCGGGGTAGCGAGCGCTTATAATACGCAGTATTTT.

This clonotype was recorded a few times. V usage is TRBV12-3 or TRBV12-4 and J usage is TRBJ2-1; 10 bases map to TRBD2. Trimming took 0 bases from V and 6 from J; bases not matched to a gene: 5. The CDR3 runs 16 residues. CDR3 coding DNA: TGTGCCAGCAGTTTAGCGCTCAGCGGGAGGGGCAATGAGCAGTTCTTC. It codes for CASSLALSGRGNEQFF.

In its sample, this clonotype was seen many times. This sequence joins TRBV4-1 and TRBJ2-5; 11 nucleotides match TRBD2. CDR3 length: 18 amino acids. CDR1 and CDR2 from the germline V gene are MGHRA and YSYEKL. The trim removed 2 bases at V and 3 bases at J, leaving 11 bases unmatched. CDR3 loop: CASSQKDRGSGREETQYF. The CDR3 DNA sequence: TGCGCCAGCAGCCAAAAAGATCGAGGTAGCGGGAGGGAAGAGACCCAGTACTTC.

This clonotype was seen at least ten times. The V gene is TRBV24-1, the J gene TRBJ2-1, with TRBD2 identical over 14 bases. Germline CDR1 is KGHDR and CDR2 is SFDVKD. The J segment lost 9 bases and the V segment lost 5 bases, leaving 8 bases of the junction unmatched. CDR3 size: 16 residues. CDR3 coding DNA: TGTGCCACCAGTGCCTTGACTAGCGGGAGGGCCGCTGAGCAGTTCTTC. Translating gives CATSALTSGRAAEQFF.

The V and J genes are TRBV12-3 or TRBV12-4 and TRBJ2-2; 12 bases are a match to TRBD2. Germline trimming cut 1 base from V and 4 bases from J; bases unmatched to any gene: 1. This CDR3 has 16 residues. CDR3 amino acids: CASSLGTSGATGELFF. The CDR3 coding sequence is TGTGCCAGCAGTTTAGGGACTAGCGGGGCCACCGGGGAGCTGTTTTTT.

This clonotype was counted ten times or more. This chain joins TRBV7-9 and TRBJ1-5; D is possibly TRBD1 (6 bases). Germline values: CDR1 SEHNR, CDR2 FQNEAQ (reference sequence). Trimming cost V 1 base and J 9 bases, with 10 bases left between them. The CDR3 is made up of 13 amino acids. CDR3 protein: CASSLGGQRPQHF. The CDR3, as DNA: TGTGCCAGCAGCTTAGGGGGGCAGCGGCCCCAGCATTTT.

The rearrangement uses TRBV11-1 and TRBJ2-7, with 13 bases lining up with TRBD2. J lost 6 bases, V lost 0 bases, and 14 bases had no gene match. Germline-derived CDR1 and CDR2 are SGHAT and FQDESV (reference sequence). The CDR3 covers 19 residues. In nucleotides, the CDR3 is TGTGCCAGCAGCTTAGCAGCTGTCGGACTAGCGGGAGAAGTTGGCGAGCAGTACTTC. Amino acids: CASSLAAVGLAGEVGEQYF.

This clonotype was picked up a small number of times. The V and J genes are TRBV5-1 and TRBJ2-5; D might be TRBD2 (5 bases). CDR3 length: 14 amino acids. Germline V gene data show CDR1 as SGHRS and CDR2 as YFSETQ. V was cut by 0 bases and J by 2 bases, with 8 bases left in between. CDR3 sequence: CASSLDSGQETQYF. CDR3 coding DNA: TGCGCCAGCAGCTTGGACAGCGGACAAGAGACCCAGTACTTC.

This clonotype was detected ten times or more. J is TRBJ2-3 and V is TRBV28, with D perhaps TRBD2 (6 bases). The V end was cut by 3 bases, the J end by 6 bases, with 13 bases between. This CDR3 has 14 residues. Per germline, CDR1 MDHEN and CDR2 SYDVKM. CDR3 amino acids: CASSFGLAADTQYF. The CDR3 DNA reads as TGTGCCAGCAGTTTTGGGTTAGCGGCCGATACGCAGTATTTT.